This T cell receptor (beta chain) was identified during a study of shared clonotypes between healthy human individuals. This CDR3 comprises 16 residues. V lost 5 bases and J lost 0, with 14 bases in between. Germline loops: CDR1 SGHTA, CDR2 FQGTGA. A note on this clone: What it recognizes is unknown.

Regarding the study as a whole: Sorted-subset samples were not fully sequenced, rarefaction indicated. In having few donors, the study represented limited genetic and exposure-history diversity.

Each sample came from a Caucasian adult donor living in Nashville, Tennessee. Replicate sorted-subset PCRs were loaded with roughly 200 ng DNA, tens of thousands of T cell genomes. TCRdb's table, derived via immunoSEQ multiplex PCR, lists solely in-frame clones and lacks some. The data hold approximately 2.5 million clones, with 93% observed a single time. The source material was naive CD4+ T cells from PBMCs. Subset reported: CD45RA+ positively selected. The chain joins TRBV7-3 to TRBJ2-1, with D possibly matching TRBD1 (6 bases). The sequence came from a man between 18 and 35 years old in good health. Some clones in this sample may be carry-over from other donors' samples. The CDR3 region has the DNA TGTGCCAGCAGCCCGCGGACAGCGAGCTCCTACAATGAGCAGTTCTTC. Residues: CASSPRTASSYNEQFF.